In its sample, the clone carrying this T cell receptor beta chain was seen once. This sample was taken from a study of blood T cell repertoires in COVID-19. About the study: Sites across the United States, Italy and Spain contributed samples from acute and convalescent COVID-19. The cDNA or gDNA used as material had been derived from T cells, B-cell-depleted T cells, or PBMCs.

Per the original methods: How many nucleated cells were present was estimated from reference gene primer amplification. Using immunoSEQ multiplex PCR, the repertoire was profiled, and TCRdb retains in-frame clones only, with some absent. V and J calls and clone size are as listed in that table; D and trimming were resolved from the DNA. The sample contains about 59,000 clones, around 86% of which appear only once. This sequence was found in a woman over 75 with active or convalescent COVID-19. The sample comprised peripheral blood.

DNA for the CDR3: TGTGCCAGCAGCGTACAACAGGGGTATAATTCACCCCTCCACTTT. Translation gives CASSVQQGYNSPLHF. The chain couples TRBV6-5 to TRBJ1-6; 7 bases map to TRBD1. CDR1 MNHEY and CDR2 SVGAGI come from the germline V gene. The CDR3 is 15 amino acids. The V gene end was trimmed by 6 bases and the J gene end by 4 bases; junction bases not matched to a gene: 6.